This is a list of T cell receptor beta chains from one sample in a study of T cell responses to AZD1222 COVID-19 vaccine. Profiling relied on immunoSEQ multiplex PCR, and the TCRdb table lists in-frame clones only, not all of them. The repertoire holds about 140,000 clones, 90% seen once, with about 5.9% in the top ten. The sample consisted of peripheral blood, taken 28 days after the second AZD1222 dose. These receptors originate from an adult who received the AZD1222 COVID-19 vaccine. The CDR3 runs from the conserved cysteine through the conserved F or W. Fields, in order: J gene, CDR3 length, clone size, V gene, D gene, CDR3 protein, CDR3 DNA. The D gene is left open where the match is weak. Clone size is stated in some rows and not others, as once, few, many or a class when expanded.

j_gene: TRBJ2-6
len: 19
abundance: NA
v_gene: TRBV5-1
d_gene: TRBD1
CDR3aa: CASSPQGSRGYTGANVLTF
CDR3nt: TGCGCCAGCAGCCCTCAAGGGAGCAGGGGGTACACTGGGGCCAACGTCCTGACTTTC

j_gene: TRBJ2-7
len: 15
abundance: NA
v_gene: TRBV18
d_gene: TRBD1
CDR3aa: CASSGAGTGTYEQYF
CDR3nt: TGTGCCAGCTCCGGTGCCGGGACAGGGACCTACGAGCAGTACTTC

j_gene: TRBJ1-1
len: 13
abundance: NA
v_gene: TRBV4-2
d_gene: NA
CDR3aa: CASSQIGATEAFF
CDR3nt: TGTGCCAGCAGCCAGATCGGGGCCACTGAAGCTTTCTTT

j_gene: TRBJ2-5
len: 16
abundance: few
v_gene: TRBV7-8
d_gene: TRBD1
CDR3aa: CASSFIPGTGQETQYF
CDR3nt: TGTGCCAGCAGCTTTATCCCCGGGACAGGTCAAGAGACCCAGTACTTC

j_gene: TRBJ2-1
len: 16
abundance: NA
v_gene: TRBV11-2
d_gene: TRBD2
CDR3aa: CASSPSRASGSYEQFF
CDR3nt: TGTGCCAGCAGCCCTTCCAGGGCTAGCGGGAGCTATGAGCAGTTCTTC

j_gene: TRBJ1-5
len: 13
abundance: once
v_gene: TRBV27
d_gene: NA
CDR3aa: CASSLMGDQPQHF
CDR3nt: TGTGCCAGCAGTTTAATGGGTGATCAGCCCCAGCATTTT

j_gene: TRBJ2-3
len: 13
abundance: NA
v_gene: TRBV2
d_gene: NA
CDR3aa: CASSEKRTDTQYF
CDR3nt: TGTGCCAGCAGTGAAAAAAGGACAGATACGCAGTATTTT

j_gene: TRBJ2-7
len: 16
abundance: NA
v_gene: TRBV9
d_gene: TRBD2
CDR3aa: CASSVEGGRPLDEQYF
CDR3nt: TGTGCCAGCAGCGTAGAAGGCGGGAGGCCATTGGACGAGCAGTACTTC

j_gene: TRBJ1-6
len: 16
abundance: NA
v_gene: TRBV19
d_gene: NA
CDR3aa: CASSIVVQGNNSPLHF
CDR3nt: TGTGCCAGTAGTATAGTTGTACAGGGAAATAATTCACCCCTCCACTTT

j_gene: TRBJ2-5
len: 13
abundance: NA
v_gene: TRBV19
d_gene: NA
CDR3aa: CASSISPQETQYF
CDR3nt: TGTGCCAGTAGTATATCTCCACAAGAGACCCAGTACTTC

j_gene: TRBJ2-3
len: 14
abundance: once
v_gene: TRBV28
d_gene: NA
CDR3aa: CASIPASSRDTQYF
CDR3nt: TGTGCCAGCATCCCAGCTAGTTCAAGAGATACGCAGTATTTT

j_gene: TRBJ2-7
len: 16
abundance: NA
v_gene: TRBV7-2
d_gene: TRBD1
CDR3aa: CASSLAGTGIVYEQYF
CDR3nt: TGTGCCAGCAGCTTAGCCGGGACAGGAATAGTCTACGAGCAGTACTTC

j_gene: TRBJ2-1
len: 16
abundance: NA
v_gene: TRBV6-2/TRBV6-3
d_gene: NA
CDR3aa: CASSSNGRGAYNEQFF
CDR3nt: TGTGCCAGCAGTTCCAATGGACGGGGCGCCTACAATGAGCAGTTCTTC

j_gene: TRBJ2-4
len: 15
abundance: NA
v_gene: TRBV9
d_gene: NA
CDR3aa: CASSVGGIRENIQYF
CDR3nt: TGTGCCAGCAGCGTAGGCGGGATTCGGGAAAACATTCAGTACTTC

j_gene: TRBJ1-2
len: 17
abundance: NA
v_gene: TRBV19
d_gene: TRBD1
CDR3aa: CASSIEGQAGALYGYTF
CDR3nt: TGTGCCAGTAGTATAGAGGGACAGGCCGGGGCCCTCTATGGCTACACCTTC

j_gene: TRBJ1-2
len: 13
abundance: NA
v_gene: TRBV3-1/TRBV3-2
d_gene: TRBD1
CDR3aa: CASSIQGIGGYTF
CDR3nt: TGTGCCAGCAGCATACAGGGGATTGGTGGCTACACCTTC

j_gene: TRBJ2-2
len: 12
abundance: NA
v_gene: TRBV28
d_gene: TRBD1
CDR3aa: CASTGQDGELFF
CDR3nt: TGTGCCAGCACCGGACAGGACGGGGAGCTGTTTTTT

j_gene: TRBJ1-2
len: 16
abundance: NA
v_gene: TRBV7-8
d_gene: NA
CDR3aa: CASSLAGRGGIYGYTF
CDR3nt: TGTGCCAGCAGCTTAGCCGGTAGGGGAGGCATCTATGGCTACACCTTC

j_gene: TRBJ1-6
len: 15
abundance: once
v_gene: TRBV4-2
d_gene: NA
CDR3aa: CASSQGQGTDSPLHF
CDR3nt: TGTGCCAGCAGCCAAGGTCAGGGGACGGATTCACCCCTCCACTTT

j_gene: TRBJ2-2
len: 14
abundance: NA
v_gene: TRBV9
d_gene: NA
CDR3aa: CASSVMGHIGELFF
CDR3nt: TGTGCCAGCAGCGTAATGGGGCATATCGGGGAGCTGTTTTTT

j_gene: TRBJ1-1
len: 14
abundance: NA
v_gene: TRBV5-6
d_gene: NA
CDR3aa: CASSTGRMNTEAFF
CDR3nt: TGTGCCAGCAGTACGGGGAGGATGAACACTGAAGCTTTCTTT

j_gene: TRBJ2-7
len: 14
abundance: NA
v_gene: TRBV11-2
d_gene: NA
CDR3aa: CASSLGNSGYEQYF
CDR3nt: TGTGCCAGCAGCTTAGGAAATTCGGGCTACGAGCAGTACTTC

j_gene: TRBJ1-2
len: 19
abundance: NA
v_gene: TRBV4-1
d_gene: TRBD1
CDR3aa: CASSQPDRVTLGANYGYTF
CDR3nt: TGCGCCAGCAGCCAACCGGACAGGGTTACTCTTGGAGCGAACTATGGCTACACCTTC

j_gene: TRBJ1-4
len: 16
abundance: once
v_gene: TRBV30
d_gene: TRBD1
CDR3aa: CAWSVRLGTGDIKLFF
CDR3nt: TGTGCCTGGAGTGTACGTTTAGGGACAGGAGATATAAAACTGTTTTTT

j_gene: TRBJ2-7
len: 14
abundance: NA
v_gene: TRBV6-5
d_gene: NA
CDR3aa: CASSYRQGGYEQYF
CDR3nt: TGTGCCAGCAGTTACCGCCAGGGGGGGTACGAGCAGTACTTC

j_gene: TRBJ2-7
len: 13
abundance: NA
v_gene: TRBV5-4
d_gene: NA
CDR3aa: CASSLRGDYEQYF
CDR3nt: TGTGCCAGCAGCTTGAGGGGCGACTACGAGCAGTACTTC

j_gene: TRBJ1-4
len: 14
abundance: once
v_gene: TRBV5-1
d_gene: NA
CDR3aa: CASSIRQAEEKLFF
CDR3nt: TGCGCCAGCAGCATCCGACAGGCAGAGGAAAAACTGTTTTTT

j_gene: TRBJ2-7
len: 11
abundance: NA
v_gene: TRBV20-1
d_gene: NA
CDR3aa: CSARTTYEQYF
CDR3nt: TGCAGTGCTAGAACAACCTACGAGCAGTACTTC

j_gene: TRBJ2-1
len: 17
abundance: NA
v_gene: TRBV6-2/TRBV6-3
d_gene: TRBD2
CDR3aa: CASSYSRQRGDYNEQFF
CDR3nt: TGTGCCAGCAGTTACTCGAGGCAGCGGGGGGATTACAATGAGCAGTTCTTC

j_gene: TRBJ1-5
len: 13
abundance: once
v_gene: TRBV28
d_gene: NA
CDR3aa: CASSLLPIGTQHF
CDR3nt: TGTGCCAGCAGTTTATTACCCATCGGAACCCAGCATTTT

j_gene: TRBJ2-6
len: 12
abundance: NA
v_gene: TRBV5-1
d_gene: NA
CDR3aa: CASSSGANVLTF
CDR3nt: TGCGCCAGCAGCTCTGGGGCCAACGTCCTGACTTTC

j_gene: TRBJ1-1
len: 14
abundance: few
v_gene: TRBV30
d_gene: TRBD1
CDR3aa: CAWSSGTANTEAFF
CDR3nt: TGTGCCTGGAGTTCAGGGACAGCGAACACTGAAGCTTTCTTT

j_gene: TRBJ1-5
len: 17
abundance: NA
v_gene: TRBV3-1/TRBV3-2
d_gene: NA
CDR3aa: CASSQDARGAGNQPQHF
CDR3nt: TGTGCCAGCAGCCAAGATGCGAGAGGGGCGGGCAATCAGCCCCAGCATTTT

j_gene: TRBJ1-4
len: 15
abundance: NA
v_gene: TRBV7-9
d_gene: NA
CDR3aa: CASSLGGSTNEKLFF
CDR3nt: TGTGCCAGCAGCTTAGGGGGGTCAACTAATGAAAAACTGTTTTTT

j_gene: TRBJ2-1
len: 15
abundance: NA
v_gene: TRBV4-1
d_gene: TRBD2
CDR3aa: CATCELAGGYNEQFF
CDR3nt: TGCGCGACTTGTGAATTAGCGGGGGGGTACAATGAGCAGTTCTTC

j_gene: TRBJ2-7
len: 15
abundance: NA
v_gene: TRBV5-4
d_gene: NA
CDR3aa: CASSLAGLGHGEQYF
CDR3nt: TGTGCCAGCAGCTTGGCGGGACTGGGACATGGGGAGCAGTACTTC

j_gene: TRBJ2-5
len: 12
abundance: NA
v_gene: TRBV6-2/TRBV6-3
d_gene: NA
CDR3aa: CASSYSGETQYF
CDR3nt: TGTGCCAGCAGTTACTCGGGGGAGACCCAGTACTTC

j_gene: TRBJ1-2
len: 13
abundance: once
v_gene: TRBV6-5
d_gene: TRBD1
CDR3aa: CASSYGDRAGYTF
CDR3nt: TGTGCCAGCAGTTACGGGGACAGGGCCGGCTACACCTTC

j_gene: TRBJ1-4
len: 15
abundance: NA
v_gene: TRBV11-2
d_gene: NA
CDR3aa: CASSFGSGSGEKLFF
CDR3nt: TGTGCCAGCAGCTTTGGATCAGGGTCAGGTGAAAAACTGTTTTTT

j_gene: TRBJ2-7
len: 14
abundance: NA
v_gene: TRBV3-1/TRBV3-2
d_gene: NA
CDR3aa: CASMNSGRTYEQYF
CDR3nt: TGTGCCAGCATGAATAGCGGTAGAACCTACGAGCAGTACTTC

j_gene: TRBJ1-1
len: 15
abundance: once
v_gene: TRBV7-2
d_gene: TRBD1
CDR3aa: CASSFSYRGNTEAFF
CDR3nt: TGTGCCAGCAGCTTTTCTTACAGGGGGAACACTGAAGCTTTCTTT

j_gene: TRBJ2-1
len: 15
abundance: NA
v_gene: TRBV10-3
d_gene: TRBD1
CDR3aa: CAISRTGALRDEQFF
CDR3nt: TGTGCCATCAGTCGCACAGGGGCGCTTCGCGATGAGCAGTTCTTC

j_gene: TRBJ2-3
len: 15
abundance: NA
v_gene: TRBV27
d_gene: TRBD2
CDR3aa: CASSLNGGSTDTQYF
CDR3nt: TGTGCCAGCAGTTTAAACGGGGGGAGCACAGATACGCAGTATTTT

j_gene: TRBJ2-2
len: 13
abundance: NA
v_gene: TRBV7-2
d_gene: TRBD2
CDR3aa: CASSLGGGTELFF
CDR3nt: TGTGCCAGCAGCTTAGGGGGGGGAACAGAGCTGTTTTTT

j_gene: TRBJ1-5
len: 15
abundance: NA
v_gene: TRBV3-1/TRBV3-2
d_gene: NA
CDR3aa: CASSQDTGRYQPQHF
CDR3nt: TGTGCCAGCAGCCAAGATACAGGAAGGTATCAGCCCCAGCATTTT

j_gene: TRBJ1-4
len: 15
abundance: NA
v_gene: TRBV6-6
d_gene: TRBD1
CDR3aa: CASSSRDSTNEKLFF
CDR3nt: TGTGCCAGCAGTTCTCGGGACAGCACTAATGAAAAACTGTTTTTT

j_gene: TRBJ2-1
len: 16
abundance: NA
v_gene: TRBV7-9
d_gene: NA
CDR3aa: CASSSSGTYFTDEQFF
CDR3nt: TGTGCCAGCTCTTCTTCCGGGACGTATTTTACGGATGAGCAGTTCTTC

j_gene: TRBJ1-4
len: 14
abundance: NA
v_gene: TRBV19
d_gene: NA
CDR3aa: CASSIVPANEKLFF
CDR3nt: TGTGCCAGTAGTATTGTGCCAGCGAATGAAAAACTGTTTTTT

j_gene: TRBJ1-1
len: 16
abundance: once
v_gene: TRBV7-9
d_gene: TRBD1
CDR3aa: CASSDRGGGRNTEAFF
CDR3nt: TGTGCCAGCAGCGACCGCGGAGGGGGCCGGAACACTGAAGCTTTCTTT

j_gene: TRBJ2-4
len: 15
abundance: NA
v_gene: TRBV19
d_gene: TRBD1
CDR3aa: CASSEGAVAKNIQYF
CDR3nt: TGTGCCAGTAGTGAGGGGGCAGTAGCCAAAAACATTCAGTACTTC

j_gene: TRBJ2-7
len: 15
abundance: NA
v_gene: TRBV29-1
d_gene: TRBD2
CDR3aa: CSVETTSGGADEQYF
CDR3nt: TGCAGCGTTGAAACTACTAGCGGGGGGGCCGACGAGCAGTACTTC

j_gene: TRBJ2-2
len: 18
abundance: NA
v_gene: TRBV4-3
d_gene: TRBD2
CDR3aa: CASSQAPSGSPNTGELFF
CDR3nt: TGCGCCAGCAGCCAAGCCCCTAGCGGGAGCCCGAACACCGGGGAGCTGTTTTTT